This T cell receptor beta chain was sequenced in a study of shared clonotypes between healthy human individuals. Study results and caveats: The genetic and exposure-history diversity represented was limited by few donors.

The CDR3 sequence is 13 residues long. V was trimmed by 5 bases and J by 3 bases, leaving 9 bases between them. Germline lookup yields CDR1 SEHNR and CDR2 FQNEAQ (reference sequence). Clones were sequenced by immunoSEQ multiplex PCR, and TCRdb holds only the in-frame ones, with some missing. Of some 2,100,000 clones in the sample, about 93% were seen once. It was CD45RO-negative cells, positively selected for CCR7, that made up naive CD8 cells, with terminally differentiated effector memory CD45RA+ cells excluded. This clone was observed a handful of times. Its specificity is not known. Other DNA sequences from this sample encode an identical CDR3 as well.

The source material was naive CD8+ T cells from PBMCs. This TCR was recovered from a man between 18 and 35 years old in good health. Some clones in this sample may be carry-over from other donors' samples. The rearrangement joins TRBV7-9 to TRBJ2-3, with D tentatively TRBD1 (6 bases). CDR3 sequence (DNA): TGTGCCAGCAGCCCAACAGGGACAGATACGCAGTATTTT. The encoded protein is CASSPTGTDTQYF.